Following are 27 T cell receptor beta chains from one sample sequenced in a study of spatial heterogeneity in lung cancer. Time point indicated: sample taken at primary tumor resection. Tumor, nontumor lung or frozen PBMC supplied whole RNA that was sequenced unsorted. One entry per CDR3 protein results from TCRdb running MiXCR on the 5' RACE reads. The data show 4,000 to 5,000 distinct CDR3 sequences, approximately 25% seen once. The sequencing here drew on PBMCs, taken at surgery. The source of these receptors is a female donor with early-stage non-small cell lung cancer.

As regards this clonotype: The library was built for alpha chains, so this beta chain is an off-target read and its size means little. The chain recombines TRBV19 with TRBJ2-5; the match to TRBD2 covers 12 bases. The length of the CDR3 is 14 residues. Germline V gene lookup returns CDR1 LNHDA and CDR2 SQIVND (reference sequence). J gave up 5 bases and V 8 bases, and 6 bases lay outside the gene matches. The CDR3 protein is CASASGRAFETQYF. For the CDR3, the DNA is TGTGCCAGTGCTAGCGGGAGGGCCTTTGAGACCCAGTACTTC.

In this sample, this clonotype is medium-sized. The library was prepared for alpha chains; this beta chain is a stray read, so its frequency means little. The CDR3 reads CASSFVYGYTF. The CDR3 DNA reads TGTGCCAGCAGTTTTGTCTATGGCTACACCTTC. The rearrangement links TRBV28 to TRBJ1-2; the D is unclear. Germline lookup yields CDR1 MDHEN and CDR2 SYDVKM. This CDR3 is 11 amino acids long. V lost 3 bases and J lost 4, with 3 bases in between.

With respect to this clonotype: A library prepared for alpha chains yielded this beta chain as an off-target read; its size is of little meaning. The chain employs TRBV28 and TRBJ2-1; D possibly corresponds to TRBD1 (5 bases). The CDR3 loop spans 13 amino acids. Trimming took 3 bases from V and 7 from J, leaving 10 bases between them. Germline V CDR1 and CDR2: MDHEN, SYDVKM. The CDR3 DNA reads TGTGCCAGCAGTTTTGGGTCAGGGAATGAGCAGTTCTTC. This encodes CASSFGSGNEQFF. Supplemented by reference TRBV28 and TRBJ2-1, the full variable domain reads DVKVTQSSRYLVKRTGEKVFLECVQDMDHENMFWYRQDPGLGLRLIYFSYDVKMKEKGDIPEGYSVSREKKERFSLILESASTNQTSMYLCASSFGSGNEQFFGPGTRLTVL.

Judged by abundance, this clonotype is large. In a library made to pick up alpha chains, this beta chain is a stray read with a size that means little. The V and J genes are TRBV30 and TRBJ1-1; TRBD1 is a possible D gene (6 bases). The V end lost 7 bases, the J end lost 0 bases, and 12 bases lay between the germline ends. This CDR3 has 13 amino acids. From germline, CDR1 is GTSNPN and CDR2 SVGIG (reference sequence). The CDR3 DNA is TGTGCCTCGTTACAGGGACTGAACACTGAAGCTTTCTTT. Amino acid sequence: CASLQGLNTEAFF. The entire variable domain, with the rest obtained from reference TRBV30 and TRBJ1-1, is as follows: SQTIHQWPATLVQPVGSPLSLECTVEGTSNPNLYWYRQAAGRGLQLLFYSVGIGQISSEVPQNLSASRPQDRQFILSSKKLLLSDSGFYLCASLQGLNTEAFFGQGTRLTVV.

Comment on this clonotype: This beta chain is an off-target read within a library intended for alpha chains, so its frequency means little. Written as DNA, the CDR3 is TGTGCCAGCAGCAGGACGGGAAACCGGAACTATAATTCACCCCTCCACTTT. Protein sequence: CASSRTGNRNYNSPLHF. The V call is TRBV7-9, the J call TRBJ1-6; no clear D. The germline V gene has CDR1 SEHNR and CDR2 FQNEAQ (reference sequence). V lost 5 bases to trimming and J lost 3 bases, with 17 bases between them. This CDR3 is 17 amino acids long. Looking up the rest from reference TRBV7-9 and TRBJ1-6 gives the full variable domain: DTGVSQNPRHKITKRGQNVTFRCDPISEHNRLYWYRQTLGQGPEFLTYFQNEAQLEKSRLLSDRFSAERPKGSFSTLEIQRTEQGDSAMYLCASSRTGNRNYNSPLHFGNGTRLTVT.

As to this clonotype: Because this beta chain is a stray read in a library intended to capture alpha chains, its abundance should not be given much weight. J is TRBJ2-3 and V is TRBV27, with D uncertain. CDR1 is MNHEY and CDR2 is SMNVEV in the germline V gene (reference sequence). The V and J ends lost 4 bases and 3 bases respectively, with 11 bases between them. The CDR3 length is 14 residues. The CDR3 here is CASSWARPTDTQYF. CDR3 DNA: TGTGCCAGCAGTTGGGCCCGGCCAACAGATACGCAGTATTTT.

This clonotype showed up just a few times. As an off-target read in a library built for alpha chains, this beta chain has a frequency of little significance. V gene TRBV18 combines with J gene TRBJ2-5, with TRBD2 matching 7 bases. The CDR3 covers 16 residues. V shed 5 bases and J 5 bases; nucleotides not matched to a gene: 14. Germline CDR1 and CDR2: KGHSH and LQKENI. The CDR3 bases are TGTGCCAGCTCAACACTGTCCCTAGCGGCCCACGAGACCCAGTACTTC. This translates into CASSTLSLAAHETQYF.

In its sample, this clonotype ranks as medium-sized. Since the library was made to target alpha chains, this beta chain is a stray read and its abundance is not meaningful. The rearrangement joins TRBV6-5 to TRBJ1-3; tentative D call: TRBD1 (5 bases). The V and J ends lost 7 bases and 0 bases respectively, with 10 bases between them. This CDR3 is built from 14 residues. The V gene's germline CDR1 is MNHEY and CDR2 SVGAGI. The CDR3 spells CASKRQSSGNTIYF. The DNA for the CDR3 is TGTGCCAGCAAACGACAGAGCTCTGGAAACACCATATATTTT.

This clonotype has more than one count but fewer than ten. This beta chain lies outside the target of a library built for alpha chains; its clone size means little. V is TRBV5-1 and J is TRBJ2-7; the D is unclear. Germline V lookup: CDR1 SGHRS, CDR2 YFSETQ. V lost 0 bases and J lost 2, with 9 bases in between. The CDR3 runs to 14 residues. CDR3 loop: CASSLGHITYEQYF. The DNA of the CDR3 is TGCGCCAGCAGCTTGGGGCACATAACCTACGAGCAGTACTTC.

This clonotype qualifies as medium-sized. Within a library made for alpha chains, this beta chain is off target, and its count is uninformative. The chain links TRBV29-1 to TRBJ2-7, with 8 bases that match TRBD2. CDR1 is SQVTM, CDR2 ANQGSEA, per germline. After removal of 7 bases from V and 1 base from J, the junction contained 6 bases not matched to a gene. The CDR3 loop spans 13 amino acids. The CDR3 coding sequence is TGCAGCGCCTTTCGGGAGGGGTCCTACGAGCAGTACTTC. Encoded protein: CSAFREGSYEQYF.

This clonotype was seen more than once but under ten times. Found in a library prepared for alpha chains, this beta chain is an off-target read, and its abundance has little meaning. The chain uses TRBV6-2 or TRBV6-3 and TRBJ2-7; the D gene is possibly TRBD1 (6 bases). The CDR3 spans 17 residues. Germline CDR1 MNHEY, CDR2 SVGEGT. V was shortened by 2 bases and J by 0 bases, with 17 bases between the two germline ends. The CDR3 sequence: CASSYPAQGRSSYEQYF. The CDR3 DNA sequence: TGTGCCAGCAGTTACCCTGCTCAGGGGCGAAGCTCCTACGAGCAGTACTTC.

This clonotype was detected only a few times. This beta chain is off target for a library built for alpha chains, so its abundance means little. The chain combines TRBV6-5 with TRBJ2-1; D call uncertain. The CDR3 contains 15 residues. Between the trimmed V and J ends, which lost 2 bases and 4 bases, there was a span of 12 bases. Germline V gives CDR1 MNHEY, CDR2 SVGAGI. The CDR3 region is CASSYTLGRYNEQFF. DNA of the CDR3: TGTGCCAGCAGTTACACCCTAGGGCGGTACAATGAGCAGTTCTTC.

About this clonotype: The library was prepared for alpha chains; this beta chain is a stray read, so its frequency means little. This chain uses TRBV5-1 with TRBJ2-5; TRBD1 is a possible D gene (6 bases). CDR3 size: 15 residues. CDR1 is SGHRS, CDR2 YFSETQ, per germline. V shed 3 bases and J shed 1 base, with 13 bases lying between them. The CDR3 region is CASSSTGQSQETQYF. In DNA form, the CDR3 reads TGCGCCAGCAGCTCCACAGGACAGAGCCAAGAGACCCAGTACTTC.

By its share, this clonotype is medium-sized. An end of the junction differs from the germline gene, which may be a read error. Found in a library prepared for alpha chains, this beta chain is an off-target read, and its abundance has little meaning. This chain connects TRBV19 to TRBJ2-1, with TRBD1 as a possible D gene (5 bases). This CDR3 has 15 residues. Germline values: CDR1 LNHDA, CDR2 SQIVND (reference sequence). The CDR3 reads CASSIDSTAIREQFF. In DNA form, the CDR3 reads TGTGCCAGTAGCATAGACAGTACGGCTATACGGGAGCAGTTCTTC.

As concerns this clonotype: This beta chain is off target for a library built for alpha chains, so its abundance means little. The chain joins TRBV6-6 to TRBJ2-7, with 10 bases that match TRBD1. Trimming at V came to 4 bases and at J to 5 bases, leaving 2 bases not matched to a gene. The CDR3 runs 13 residues. Per the germline V gene, CDR1 is MNHNY and CDR2 is SVGAGI (reference sequence). CDR3 region: CASSWDRGHEQYF. DNA for the CDR3: TGTGCCAGCAGTTGGGACAGGGGCCACGAGCAGTACTTC.

Details on this clonotype: For a library built for alpha chains, this beta chain is a stray read; little rests on its size. V and J are TRBV28 and TRBJ2-6; D is uncertain. From germline, CDR1 is MDHEN and CDR2 SYDVKM. This CDR3 region has 15 residues. Trimming cost V 8 bases and J 2 bases, with 13 bases left between them. The CDR3 region has the DNA TGTGCCAGCTGCCCGAGGTGGCCTGGGGCCAACGTCCTGACTTTC. This translates into CASCPRWPGANVLTF.

This clonotype counts as medium-sized. Being off target in a library aimed at alpha chains, this beta chain has a size of little meaning. This chain links TRBV20-1 with TRBJ2-4; 8 nucleotides align to TRBD2. Germline loops: CDR1 DFQATT, CDR2 SNEGSKA (reference sequence). CDR3 length: 15 residues. V was pared by 3 bases and J by 3 bases, with 7 bases of the junction left unmatched. The CDR3 loop is CSASDLLAVKNIQYF. The CDR3 DNA reads TGCAGTGCTAGTGACTTACTAGCGGTCAAAAACATTCAGTACTTC.

This clonotype ranks as medium-sized. This beta chain is an unintended read in a library built for alpha chains; its size means little. The chain carries TRBV7-2 and TRBJ2-1; a possible D gene is TRBD1 (9 bases). The CDR3 spans 16 residues. V was shortened by 6 bases and J by 5 bases, with 20 bases between the two germline ends. From germline, CDR1 is SGHTA and CDR2 FQGNSA. CDR3 nucleotides: TGTGCCAGCAGGCAAGGGACAGGGCGGGGGGACAATGAGCAGTTCTTC. As protein: CASRQGTGRGDNEQFF.

The sample holds a few counts of this clonotype. Because this beta chain is a stray read in a library intended to capture alpha chains, its abundance should not be given much weight. The genes are TRBV11-2 and TRBJ2-1; 7 positions agree with TRBD2. Germline CDR1 reads SGHAT; CDR2 reads FQNNGV. The CDR3 has 17 residues. The V segment lost 1 base and the J segment 0 bases; nucleotides outside the gene matches: 6. CDR3 sequence: CASSLGGSSGSYNEQFF. The CDR3 DNA is TGTGCCAGCAGCTTAGGGGGGTCTAGCGGCTCCTACAATGAGCAGTTCTTC.

As regards this clonotype: The library was prepared for alpha chains; this beta chain is a stray read, so its frequency means little. The chain employs TRBV19 and TRBJ2-1; 8 positions agree with TRBD1. CDR1 is LNHDA and CDR2 is SQIVND in the germline V gene (reference sequence). CDR3 size: 18 residues. Germline trimming cut 5 bases from V and 0 bases from J; bases unmatched to any gene: 12. CDR3 region: CASSLTGTGSSSYNEQFF. CDR3 sequence (DNA): TGTGCCAGTAGTTTGACAGGGACAGGATCTAGCTCCTACAATGAGCAGTTCTTC.

A few counts support this clonotype. Little can be read into the size of this beta chain, an off-target read in a library designed for alpha chains. CDR3 in DNA: TGCAGCGTTGGAATCCTGGACAGGGGTCGCGAGACCCAGTACTTC. Protein: CSVGILDRGRETQYF. The chain combines TRBV29-1 with TRBJ2-5; TRBD1 matches at 9 bases. V lost 4 bases to trimming and J lost 5 bases; unmatched junction nucleotides: 11. Germline V CDR1 and CDR2: SQVTM, ANQGSEA. The length of the CDR3 is 15 residues.

This clonotype is deemed medium-sized. The library was built for alpha chains, so this beta chain is an off-target read and its size means little. This sequence joins TRBV12-3 or TRBV12-4 and TRBJ2-1, with TRBD2 matching 12 bases. The CDR3 has 16 residues. V dropped 5 bases and J dropped 9; count of bases not matched to a gene: 11. The CDR3 coding sequence is TGTGCCAGCAGTCCCCGACTAGCGGGAGATTTCGGTGAGCAGTTCTTC. It translates to CASSPRLAGDFGEQFF.

This clonotype came up a few times. Since the library was made to target alpha chains, this beta chain is a stray read and its abundance is not meaningful. The chain recombines TRBV6-2 or TRBV6-3 with TRBJ2-7, with unresolved D. Looked up from germline, CDR1 is MNHEY and CDR2 is SVGEGT. Trimming took off 5 bases at V and 1 base at J, with 6 bases between the two ends. The CDR3 contains 12 residues. The CDR3 nucleotides read TGTGCCAGCAGTGCGTCGTCCTACGAGCAGTACTTC. It is translated as CASSASSYEQYF.

This clonotype was seen only a few times. This beta chain turned up in a library designed for alpha chains; as an off-target read, its abundance says little. V usage is TRBV14 and J usage is TRBJ2-1; D unclear. CDR1 is SGHDN and CDR2 is FVKESK in the germline V gene. Trimming removed 1 base from V and 7 bases from J, with 20 bases in between. CDR3 length: 17 residues. The CDR3: CASSQVSSPRLGNEQFF. CDR3 nucleotide sequence: TGTGCCAGCAGCCAAGTATCTAGTCCACGCTTGGGGAATGAGCAGTTCTTC.

In its sample, this clonotype is medium-sized. This beta chain represents an off-target read in a library built for alpha chains; its size is of limited meaning. The chain recombines TRBV7-2 with TRBJ2-1; 15 nucleotides agree with TRBD2. The germline gives CDR1 SGHTA, CDR2 FQGNSA. V shed 5 bases, J shed 9 bases, and the junction held 5 bases outside the gene matches. There are 15 residues in the CDR3. The CDR3 reads CASSPWTSGRVEQFF. DNA of the CDR3: TGTGCCAGCAGCCCGTGGACTAGCGGGAGGGTTGAGCAGTTCTTC.

This clonotype counts as medium-sized (0.01 to 0.1%). With the library built for alpha chains, this beta chain is off target and its frequency is not meaningful. The chain uses TRBV7-2 and TRBJ2-3; 7 positions agree with TRBD2. Germline assignment: CDR1 SGHTA and CDR2 FQGNSA. The J segment lost 1 base and the V segment lost 5 bases, leaving 3 bases of the junction unmatched. This CDR3 has 14 residues. The CDR3 DNA reads as TGTGCCAGCAGCCTACGGGAGGGCACAGATACGCAGTATTTT. This codes for CASSLREGTDTQYF.

By share, this clonotype ranks as medium-sized. This beta chain is a stray sequence in a library constructed for alpha chains; its clone size is not meaningful. V usage is TRBV28 and J usage is TRBJ2-7, with D unresolved. Germline V gene sequence: CDR1 MDHEN, CDR2 SYDVKM. This CDR3 comprises 11 residues. The V end was cut by 6 bases, the J end by 4 bases, with 7 bases between. CDR3 amino acids: CASRGMYEQYF. The CDR3 nucleotides are TGTGCCAGCAGAGGGATGTACGAGCAGTACTTC.